These 26 T cell receptor beta chains share one sample of origin, sequenced in a study of T-cell memory formation after mild COVID-19. TCRdb reprocessed the 5' RACE reads via MiXCR and lists one record per CDR3 protein. The profile covers more than 450,000 distinct CDR3 sequences, with roughly 17% appearing a single time and 9.5% to 15% taken by the ten largest. The sample comprised PBMCs or a T cell subset sorted from them (not recorded which). The origin of the receptors is an adult woman who had mild COVID-19 (a few samples of this study predate the infection). Cell type and time point are not known.

This clonotype was detected a few times. This chain connects TRBV2 to TRBJ1-1; the D is unclear. Per the germline V gene, CDR1 is SNHLY and CDR2 is FYNNEI. Trimming left V 0 bases short and J 11 bases short, with 7 bases between. This CDR3 comprises 11 residues. Written as DNA, the CDR3 is TGTGCCAGCAGTGAAGCTGGAACGGCTTTCTTT. As protein: CASSEAGTAFF.

CDR3 residues: CASSSDTFYEQYF. CDR3 sequence (DNA): TGTGCCAGCAGTTCGGACACCTTCTACGAGCAGTACTTC. V and J are TRBV6-5 and TRBJ2-7, with D maybe TRBD1 (5 bases). The germline V gene encodes CDR1 MNHEY and CDR2 SVGAGI. The length of the CDR3 is 13 residues. V lost 4 bases and J lost 3, with 10 bases in between.

J is TRBJ2-7 and V is TRBV6-5; D uncertain. The ends were cut back, 4 bases at V and 9 bases at J, with 10 bases in the middle. Germline CDR1 is MNHEY and CDR2 is SVGAGI. This CDR3 spans 11 amino acids. The CDR3: CASSSPGVQYF. The CDR3, as DNA: TGTGCCAGCAGTTCGCCTGGGGTGCAGTACTTC.

This clonotype was found a few times. V usage is TRBV20-1 and J usage is TRBJ1-1; D uncertain. CDR1 is DFQATT and CDR2 is SNEGSKA in the germline V gene (reference sequence). Trimming pared 1 base from V and 5 bases from J, leaving 17 bases between. The CDR3 sequence is 15 residues long. In DNA form, the CDR3 reads TGCAGTGCTAGAGGGAAGAGAGCCCTTGAGACTGAAGCTTTCTTT. Residues: CSARGKRALETEAFF.

This chain joins TRBV4-2 and TRBJ2-3, with TRBD2 identical over 8 bases. CDR3 length equals 16 residues. Trimming removed 4 bases from V and 4 bases from J; junction bases left unmatched: 10. CDR1 LGHNA and CDR2 YNFKEQ come from the germline V gene. The CDR3 protein is CASSPSSGWTADTQYF. Written as DNA, the CDR3 is TGTGCCAGCAGCCCATCTAGCGGGTGGACCGCAGATACGCAGTATTTT.

This clonotype occurred a few times. Here the CDR3 reads CASSLRGGSENIQYF. CDR3 coding DNA: TGTGCCAGCAGTTTACGGGGGGGCAGCGAAAACATTCAGTACTTC. The chain recombines TRBV12-3 or TRBV12-4 with TRBJ2-4, with 8 bases aligning to TRBD2. The junction had 5 bases not matched to a gene; V was cut back by 2 bases and J by 5 bases. The CDR3 has 15 residues.

This clonotype has more than one count but fewer than ten. This chain links TRBV18 with TRBJ2-5; D is uncertain. There are 13 residues in the CDR3. With 4 bases removed from V and 2 bases from J, the gap between germline ends came to 8 bases. Germline V CDR1 and CDR2: KGHSH, LQKENI. CDR3 nucleotide sequence: TGTGCCAGCTCACGTAGAGAGCAAGAGACCCAGTACTTC. Translating it yields CASSRREQETQYF.

The rearrangement links TRBV7-6 to TRBJ2-1; TRBD2 matches 8 bases. CDR3 length: 18 residues. The germline CDR1 and CDR2 sequences are SGHVS and FNYEAQ. The V and J ends lost 4 bases and 3 bases, in that order; junction bases with no gene match: 14. The CDR3 loop reads CASSSSGGNVDFYNEQFF. Here the CDR3 DNA reads TGTGCCAGCAGCTCGAGCGGGGGCAATGTCGATTTCTACAATGAGCAGTTCTTC. The full variable domain, completed using reference TRBV7-6 and TRBJ2-1, is GAGVSQSPRYKVTKRGQDVALRCDPISGHVSLYWYRQALGQGPEFLTYFNYEAQQDKSGLPNDRFSAERPEGSISTLTIQRTEQRDSAMYRCASSSSGGNVDFYNEQFFGPGTRLTVL.

This clonotype has a handful of counts. The chain employs TRBV7-9 and TRBJ2-1; D unclear. Looked up from germline, CDR1 is SEHNR and CDR2 is FQNEAQ (reference sequence). Trimming stripped 5 bases from V and 5 bases from J, with 16 bases between. This CDR3 region has 15 residues. This chain's CDR3 is CASSQTPQSNNEQFF. The CDR3 DNA reads TGTGCCAGCAGCCAAACCCCTCAGTCGAACAATGAGCAGTTCTTC.

The CDR3 DNA follows: TGTGCCAGCAGCTCTCAAGCGGCTCCCGGACCTGGCTACACCTTC. It is translated as CASSSQAAPGPGYTF. The V gene is TRBV5-5, the J gene TRBJ1-2; no reliable D call. Germline V lookup: CDR1 SGHKS, CDR2 YYEKEE (reference sequence). The CDR3 sequence is 15 residues long. Trimming took 3 bases from V and 7 from J, leaving 19 bases between them.

This clonotype has a handful of counts. CDR3 bases: TGTGCCAGCAGGCGGACTGTGAACAATGAGCAGTTCTTC. This translates into CASRRTVNNEQFF. The V call is TRBV12-3 or TRBV12-4, the J call TRBJ2-1, with D perhaps matching TRBD2 (5 bases). There are 13 residues in the CDR3. V lost 6 bases and J lost 5, with 11 bases in between.

In nucleotides, the CDR3 is TGTGCCAGCAGCGGGGGGGGAACGCCCTCTCGCTACACCTTC. Residues: CASSGGGTPSRYTF. The chain uses TRBV9 and TRBJ1-2; tentative D call: TRBD1 (5 bases). CDR3 length: 14 residues. Germline V CDR1 and CDR2: SGDLS, YYNGEE. V lost 3 bases to trimming and J lost 9 bases, with 18 bases between them. The full variable domain, its missing parts supplied by reference TRBV9 and TRBJ1-2, is DSGVTQTPKHLITATGQRVTLRCSPRSGDLSVYWYQQSLDQGLQFLIQYYNGEERAKGNILERFSAQQFPDLHSELNLSSLELGDSALYFCASSGGGTPSRYTFGSGTRLTVV.

The chain uses TRBV29-1 and TRBJ2-7; D not certain. CDR3 length equals 12 residues. The V end was cut by 6 bases, the J end by 0 bases, with 9 bases between. Germline V gene data show CDR1 as SQVTM and CDR2 as ANQGSEA. CDR3 region: CSVRFPSYEQYF. The DNA of the CDR3 is TGCAGCGTCAGGTTTCCCTCCTACGAGCAGTACTTC.

The chain couples TRBV21-1 to TRBJ1-5. TRBV21-1 is shown as a pseudogene. The CDR3 totals 16 residues. The CDR3 spells CASSGTRGPPAQPQHF. The CDR3 DNA reads TGTGCCAGCAGCGGAACGCGGGGTCCGCCTGCTCAGCCCCAGCATTTT.

The chain links TRBV7-9 to TRBJ2-3, with 12 bases matching TRBD2. The CDR3 has 14 amino acids. Germline V lookup: CDR1 SEHNR, CDR2 FQNEAQ (reference sequence). V dropped 5 bases and J dropped 5; count of bases not matched to a gene: 2. CDR3 sequence: CASSVTSGRDTQYF. CDR3 in DNA: TGTGCCAGCAGCGTGACTAGCGGGAGAGATACGCAGTATTTT.

This clonotype was seen repeatedly, ten times or more. The chain combines TRBV5-5 with TRBJ2-7, with TRBD1 identical over 7 bases. After removal of 4 bases from V and 1 base from J, the junction contained 8 bases not matched to a gene. The germline V gene encodes CDR1 SGHKS and CDR2 YYEKEE (reference sequence). This CDR3 has 15 amino acids. For the CDR3, the DNA is TGTGCCAGCAGCAACGACAGGGTCGCATCCTACGAGCAGTACTTC. It codes for CASSNDRVASYEQYF.

This clonotype was seen only a few times. J is TRBJ1-2 and V is TRBV27; 9 bases line up with TRBD1. Germline V gene sequence: CDR1 MNHEY, CDR2 SMNVEV (reference sequence). The CDR3 extends over 14 amino acids. After removal of 5 bases from V and 4 bases from J, the junction contained 5 bases not matched to a gene. DNA of the CDR3: TGTGCCAGCAGTCCGGACAGGGGAGGCTATGGCTACACCTTC. As protein: CASSPDRGGYGYTF.

The rearrangement uses TRBV7-9 and TRBJ2-3, with D tentatively TRBD2 (6 bases). V was trimmed by 8 bases and J by 2 bases, leaving 20 bases between them. This CDR3 is built from 16 residues. CDR1 SEHNR and CDR2 FQNEAQ come from the germline V gene (reference sequence). The CDR3 nucleotides are TGTGCCAGCTCCGGGGGATCACTAGCCCACACAGATACGCAGTATTTT. Translated, it gives CASSGGSLAHTDTQYF.

This clonotype was recorded many times. The genes are TRBV7-2 and TRBJ2-4; D unresolved. The CDR3 runs 13 residues. Trimming removed 3 bases from V and 8 bases from J, with 11 bases in between. CDR1 is SGHTA, CDR2 FQGNSA, per germline. CDR3 sequence reads: CASSFSGWDIQYF. The CDR3 coding sequence is TGTGCCAGCAGCTTTTCGGGTTGGGACATTCAGTACTTC.

The chain recombines TRBV4-1 with TRBJ1-1, with no clear D. This CDR3 has 15 residues. The germline V gene encodes CDR1 MGHRA and CDR2 YSYEKL. V lost 1 base, J lost 6 bases, and 15 bases lay in between. This CDR3 is CASSQVRGFDAEAFF. For the CDR3, the DNA is TGCGCCAGCAGCCAAGTGAGAGGGTTTGACGCTGAAGCTTTCTTT.

This clonotype was seen just once. The chain employs TRBV7-6 and TRBJ2-7; D gene ambiguous. V lost 3 bases and J 7 bases, leaving 7 bases between the germline ends. Germline V gene data show CDR1 as SGHVS and CDR2 as FNYEAQ. The CDR3 is 11 residues long. CDR3 loop: CASSFDREQYF. CDR3 DNA sequence: TGTGCCAGCAGCTTTGATCGGGAGCAGTACTTC.

This clonotype was seen only a few times. The V gene is TRBV11-2, the J gene TRBJ1-1; D is undetermined. Deletions cut 2 bases from V and 11 bases from J, with 18 bases between. Germline assignment: CDR1 SGHAT and CDR2 FQNNGV. CDR3 length: 14 amino acids. For the CDR3, the DNA is TGTGCCAGCAGCTTAATTGGAGGGTCCGACGGGGCTTTCTTT. Amino acid sequence: CASSLIGGSDGAFF.

In this sample, this clonotype turned up many times. The rearrangement joins TRBV7-7 to TRBJ2-1, with 8 bases that match TRBD2. Losses at the gene ends were 6 bases for V and 4 bases for J; bases not matched to a gene: 5. Germline V gene data show CDR1 as SSHAT and CDR2 as FNYEAQ (reference sequence). The CDR3 sequence is 14 residues long. The CDR3 coding sequence is TGTGCCAGCAGTTCGGGGGGGCCGTACAATGAGCAGTTCTTC. Translated: CASSSGGPYNEQFF.

CDR3 bases: TGTGCCAGTAGCAACGGGGGCTACACCTTC. It is translated as CASSNGGYTF. V usage is TRBV19 and J usage is TRBJ1-2; D uncertain. This CDR3 comprises 10 residues. Germline CDR1 LNHDA, CDR2 SQIVND (reference sequence). Between the trimmed V and J ends, which lost 6 bases and 8 bases, there was a span of 7 bases.

The chain couples TRBV12-3 or TRBV12-4 to TRBJ1-2; the match to TRBD1 covers 9 bases. Germline trimming cut 4 bases from V and 1 base from J; bases unmatched to any gene: 4. The CDR3 loop spans 15 amino acids. The CDR3 spells CASSSTGGSNYGYTF. The CDR3 DNA is TGTGCCAGCAGTTCGACAGGGGGTAGTAACTATGGCTACACCTTC.

This clonotype was counted a few times. The chain is built from TRBV6-6 and TRBJ2-7; weak D call: TRBD2 (7 bases). The CDR3 contains 15 residues. V lost 6 bases, J lost 6 bases, and 21 bases lay in between. From germline, CDR1 is MNHNY and CDR2 SVGAGI (reference sequence). Written as DNA, the CDR3 is TGTGCCAGCAGGGGGGCAAGCGGGACATCTGCCGAGCAGTACTTC. Translated, it gives CASRGASGTSAEQYF.